The 23 T cell receptor beta chains presented below share a single source sample, sequenced in a study of blood T cell repertoires in COVID-19. Profiling relied on immunoSEQ multiplex PCR, and the TCRdb table lists in-frame clones only, not all of them. The repertoire holds about 190,000 clones, about four fifths seen once, with approximately 6.9% in the top ten. The material sequenced was peripheral blood. Every receptor here comes from a man in his sixties with acute or convalescent COVID-19.

The chain combines TRBV19 with TRBJ2-7, with 8 bases identical to TRBD2. The CDR3 is made up of 14 amino acids. In germline, CDR1 is LNHDA, CDR2 SQIVND (reference sequence). V lost 4 bases to trimming and J lost 2 bases; unmatched junction nucleotides: 4. The CDR3 DNA is TGTGCCAGTAGTAGGGGCGGGAGGACCTACGAGCAGTACTTC. Its translation is CASSRGGRTYEQYF.

V is TRBV4-2 and J is TRBJ2-3; 7 bases are a match to TRBD1. The CDR3 has 15 amino acids. Germline CDR1 LGHNA, CDR2 YNFKEQ. The V and J ends lost 3 bases and 4 bases, in that order; junction bases with no gene match: 7. CDR3 bases: TGTGCCAGCAGCCAGCTTATGCAGGGGGCAGATACGCAGTATTTT. This codes for CASSQLMQGADTQYF.

The chain combines TRBV12-3 or TRBV12-4 with TRBJ2-1; D gene ambiguous. CDR3 size: 11 residues. V was pared by 3 bases and J by 9 bases, with 6 bases between. Written as DNA, the CDR3 is TGTGCCAGCAGTTTCATGAGTGAGCAGTTCTTC. Protein sequence: CASSFMSEQFF.

The V and J genes are TRBV10-3 and TRBJ1-2, with 7 bases aligning to TRBD1. The CDR3 is made up of 16 amino acids. Germline lookup yields CDR1 ENHRY and CDR2 SYGVKD. J gave up 5 bases and V 7 bases, and 16 bases lay outside the gene matches. This CDR3 is CAITPLTGTRQYGYTF. DNA of the CDR3: TGTGCCATCACCCCTTTGACAGGGACCCGTCAATATGGCTACACCTTC.

This rearrangement joins TRBV10-3 to TRBJ1-1, with 7 nucleotides matching TRBD1. This CDR3 is built from 13 residues. The junction had 10 bases not matched to a gene; V was cut back by 10 bases and J by 5 bases. The germline V gene encodes CDR1 ENHRY and CDR2 SYGVKD. DNA of the CDR3: TGTGCCACCTTGGACAGGAGGGAAACTGAAGCTTTCTTT. Its translation is CATLDRRETEAFF.

The chain uses TRBV6-5 and TRBJ2-1, with 7 positions matching TRBD2. The V segment lost 6 bases and the J segment 4 bases; nucleotides outside the gene matches: 6. The CDR3 totals 14 residues. Germline assignment: CDR1 MNHEY and CDR2 SVGAGI. CDR3 nucleotides: TGTGCCAGCAGCCGGGGGGAAGGGTACAATGAGCAGTTCTTC. This codes for CASSRGEGYNEQFF.

Only one count was recorded for this clone. The DNA for the CDR3 is TGCGCCAGCAGTCAATCCGGACAGGGCGAGAGAAACACCATATATTTT. Its protein product is CASSQSGQGERNTIYF. The gene calls are TRBV23-1 and TRBJ1-3, with 8 bases aligning to TRBD1. TRBV23-1 is reported as an ORF; its role is uncertain. CDR3 length equals 16 residues. V was clipped by 0 bases and J by 5 bases; unmatched bases: 6.

This chain connects TRBV9 to TRBJ2-3; D unresolved. The CDR3 has 13 amino acids. Germline values: CDR1 SGDLS, CDR2 YYNGEE. V was clipped by 1 base and J by 1 base, with 4 bases between them. Written as DNA, the CDR3 is TGTGCCAGCAGCGTATATGGCACAGATACGCAGTATTTT. Translating gives CASSVYGTDTQYF.

In its sample, this clone was seen once. V and J are TRBV2 and TRBJ1-5, with D possibly being TRBD1 (6 bases). This CDR3 comprises 16 residues. V was shortened by 7 bases and J by 2 bases, with 18 bases between the two germline ends. Per the germline V gene, CDR1 is SNHLY and CDR2 is FYNNEI. This chain's CDR3 is CASILRGGAGNQPQHF. Written as DNA, the CDR3 is TGTGCCAGCATTCTCCGGGGGGGGGCAGGCAATCAGCCCCAGCATTTT.

V usage is TRBV5-1 and J usage is TRBJ2-1; 14 nucleotides line up with TRBD2. J lost 8 bases, V lost 3 bases, and 4 bases had no gene match. CDR3 length: 15 amino acids. Germline CDR1 SGHRS, CDR2 YFSETQ. The CDR3 DNA follows: TGCGCCAGCAGCTCCGGGACTAGCGGGAGCGATGAGCAGTTCTTC. It encodes CASSSGTSGSDEQFF.

The V and J genes are TRBV6-2 or TRBV6-3 and TRBJ1-1; the D is unclear. CDR3 length: 13 residues. V lost 2 bases and J 1 base, leaving 5 bases between the germline ends. Germline V CDR1 and CDR2: MNHEY, SVGEGT. DNA of the CDR3: TGTGCCAGCAGTTACCCAGGGAACACTGAAGCTTTCTTT. This encodes CASSYPGNTEAFF.

V gene TRBV7-3 combines with J gene TRBJ2-7, with TRBD2 identical over 8 bases. There are 15 residues in the CDR3. After removal of 4 bases from V and 4 bases from J, the junction contained 9 bases not matched to a gene. Germline CDR1 is SGHTA and CDR2 is FQGTGA. CDR3 nucleotides: TGTGCCAGCAGCTCCCCGGGCGGGGGGTCGTACGAGCAGTACTTC. Translating gives CASSSPGGGSYEQYF.

The CDR3 reads CASSPGQGVRGYTF. The CDR3 DNA follows: TGTGCCAGCAGTCCGGGACAGGGGGTTAGAGGCTACACCTTC. The chain combines TRBV27 with TRBJ1-2; 11 nucleotides agree with TRBD1. The V gene's germline CDR1 is MNHEY and CDR2 SMNVEV (reference sequence). The V and J ends lost 5 bases and 8 bases, in that order; junction bases with no gene match: 7. The CDR3 covers 14 residues.

The chain carries TRBV25-1 and TRBJ1-1; D is undetermined. The CDR3 is 12 amino acids. Germline loops: CDR1 MGHDK, CDR2 SYGVNS. With 7 bases removed from V and 4 bases from J, the gap between germline ends came to 10 bases. CDR3: CASKSASTEAFF. The CDR3 nucleotides read TGTGCCAGCAAGTCTGCTAGCACTGAAGCTTTCTTT.

The genes are TRBV11-1 and TRBJ1-2; tentative D call: TRBD1 (6 bases). The germline V gene has CDR1 SGHAT and CDR2 FQDESV (reference sequence). The V end lost 2 bases, the J end lost 6 bases, and 16 bases lay between the germline ends. This CDR3 is built from 15 residues. CDR3: CASSLSRGAPNGYTF. CDR3 DNA sequence: TGTGCCAGCAGCTTAAGCAGGGGCGCCCCCAATGGCTACACCTTC.

V is TRBV27 and J is TRBJ1-5; D is uncertain. Trimming pared 6 bases from V and 4 bases from J, leaving 7 bases between. CDR1 and CDR2 (germline): MNHEY, SMNVEV (reference sequence). The length of the CDR3 is 12 residues. CDR3 nucleotides: TGTGCCAGCAGATCTACTAATCAGCCCCAGCATTTT. Translated: CASRSTNQPQHF.

CDR3 residues: CASSPTMGRDTEAFF. CDR3 DNA: TGTGCCAGCTCACCTACGATGGGGAGGGACACTGAAGCTTTCTTT. This chain uses TRBV18 with TRBJ1-1; D remains ambiguous. Trimming shortened V by 3 bases and J by 3 bases, and 14 bases separated the two germline ends. The CDR3 has 15 residues. The germline V gene encodes CDR1 KGHSH and CDR2 LQKENI.

The chain employs TRBV12-5 and TRBJ1-1; D uncertain. The germline V gene has CDR1 LGHNT and CDR2 FRNRAP. Deletions cut 1 base from V and 1 base from J, with 7 bases between. The CDR3 has 14 residues. The CDR3 DNA follows: TGTGCTAGTGGTTTGGGGCCACAGAACACTGAAGCTTTCTTT. Amino acid sequence: CASGLGPQNTEAFF.

CDR3 sequence reads: CASSPRQGFTHEQYF. Written as DNA, the CDR3 is TGCGCCAGCAGCCCCCGACAGGGGTTTACCCACGAGCAGTACTTC. The chain employs TRBV5-1 and TRBJ2-7; 8 bases are shared with TRBD1. The V gene's germline CDR1 is SGHRS and CDR2 YFSETQ. The V segment lost 4 bases and the J segment 5 bases; nucleotides outside the gene matches: 11. CDR3 length equals 15 residues.

This clone was observed a single time. Compared with germline, one end of the junction differs, possibly owing to a read error. The rearrangement uses TRBV18 and TRBJ1-5, with 7 bases fitting TRBD1. The CDR3 sequence is 16 residues long. Germline V lookup: CDR1 KGHSH, CDR2 LQKENI. CDR3 loop: CASSPPGTDSNQPQHF. The CDR3 DNA sequence: TGTGCCAGCTCGCCACCCGGGACAGATAGCAATCAGCCCCAGCATTTT. Using reference TRBV18 and TRBJ1-5 for the parts outside the CDR3, the full variable domain is NAGVMQNPRHLVRRRGQEARLRCSPMKGHSHVYWYRQLPEEGLKFMVYLQKENIIDESGMPKERFSAEFPKEGPSILRIQQVVRGDSAAYFCASSPPGTDSNQPQHFGDGTRLSIL.

A remark on this clone: At one end the junction does not follow the germline gene, possibly because of a read error. J is TRBJ1-1 and V is TRBV28; TRBD1 is a possible D gene (5 bases). This CDR3 comprises 13 residues. Germline-derived CDR1 and CDR2 are MDHEN and SYDVKM. CDR3 in DNA: TGTGCCAGCAGTTTAGGGGGGGAACGTGAACCTTTCTTT. It codes for CASSLGGEREPFF.

On this clone itself: The sample carries other DNA sequences with the same CDR3. This chain connects TRBV27 to TRBJ2-3; 9 bases map to TRBD2. CDR1 and CDR2 (germline): MNHEY, SMNVEV (reference sequence). This CDR3 region has 14 residues. The J segment lost 2 bases and the V segment lost 5 bases, leaving 2 bases of the junction unmatched. The CDR3 loop reads CASSLAGPTDTQYF. In DNA, the CDR3 is TGTGCCAGCAGTCTAGCGGGACCCACAGATACGCAGTATTTT.

This CDR3 reads CASSFGLAGYISYEQYF. CDR3 sequence (DNA): TGTGCCAGCAGCTTTGGGCTAGCGGGATACATCTCCTACGAGCAGTACTTC. V gene TRBV11-2 combines with J gene TRBJ2-7; 9 positions agree with TRBD2. Germline V gene sequence: CDR1 SGHAT, CDR2 FQNNGV. This CDR3 spans 17 amino acids. V gave up 3 bases and J gave up 0 bases; unmatched junction bases: 9.